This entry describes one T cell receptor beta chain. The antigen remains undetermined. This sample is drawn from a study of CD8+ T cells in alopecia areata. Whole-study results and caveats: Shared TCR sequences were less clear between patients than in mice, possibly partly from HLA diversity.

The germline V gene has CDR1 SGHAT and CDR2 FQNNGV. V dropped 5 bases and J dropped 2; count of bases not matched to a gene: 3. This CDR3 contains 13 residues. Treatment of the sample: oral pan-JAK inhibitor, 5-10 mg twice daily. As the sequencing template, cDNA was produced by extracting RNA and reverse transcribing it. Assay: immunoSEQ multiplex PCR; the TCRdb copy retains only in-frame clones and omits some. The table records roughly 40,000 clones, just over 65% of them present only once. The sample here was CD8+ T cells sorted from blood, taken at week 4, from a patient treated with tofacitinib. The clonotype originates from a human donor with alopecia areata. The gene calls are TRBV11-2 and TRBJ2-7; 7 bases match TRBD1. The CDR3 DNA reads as TGTGCCAGCAGCGGGGACAGACCCTACGAGCAGTACTTC. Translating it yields CASSGDRPYEQYF.